This entry lists 20 T cell receptor beta chains sequenced from one sample in a study of radiotherapy plus CTLA-4 blockade in lung cancer. Sequencing was performed with immunoSEQ multiplex PCR; in TCRdb, only in-frame clones are kept and a portion is missing. Seen here are 26,000 or so clones, about 80% observed once, and the top ten hold 16%. Sequenced here: peripheral blood, sampled from a patient treated with radiotherapy plus ipilimumab. The receptor source for this set is a human donor with non-small cell lung cancer that progressed on radiotherapy plus ipilimumab.

This rearrangement joins TRBV5-5 to TRBJ2-1, with 10 positions matching TRBD1. The germline gives CDR1 SGHKS, CDR2 YYEKEE (reference sequence). The CDR3 totals 16 residues. The V gene end was trimmed by 3 bases and the J gene end by 6 bases; junction bases not matched to a gene: 9. CDR3 protein: CASSYTGTGALNEQFF. The CDR3, as DNA: TGTGCCAGCAGCTACACCGGGACAGGGGCCCTCAATGAGCAGTTCTTC.

The V gene is TRBV2, the J gene TRBJ2-7; 9 bases are a match to TRBD1. This CDR3 has 15 amino acids. After removal of 3 bases from V and 1 base from J, the junction contained 4 bases not matched to a gene. CDR1 and CDR2 (germline): SNHLY, FYNNEI. The chain's CDR3 is CASSETGGRSYEQYF. The DNA of the CDR3 is TGTGCCAGCAGTGAGACAGGGGGGCGATCCTACGAGCAGTACTTC.

This clone came up once. The chain joins TRBV6-5 to TRBJ1-2; D gene unclear. CDR1 is MNHEY, CDR2 SVGAGI, per germline. The CDR3 is 12 residues long. Trimming took 2 bases from V and 8 from J, leaving 9 bases between them. CDR3 coding DNA: TGTGCCAGCAGTTACGGAGTAGGAGGCTACACCTTC. The encoded protein is CASSYGVGGYTF.

The CDR3 DNA is TGCAGCGCTACAACTGCGGGCGCCTACGAGCAGTACTTC. It translates to CSATTAGAYEQYF. The J gene is TRBJ2-7, the V gene TRBV29-1; maybe TRBD2 (5 bases). V lost 7 bases to trimming and J lost 2 bases, with 15 bases between them. The CDR3 is 13 amino acids. Germline V gene sequence: CDR1 SQVTM, CDR2 ANQGSEA.

The V call is TRBV2, the J call TRBJ2-7; D might be TRBD1 (5 bases). Looked up from germline, CDR1 is SNHLY and CDR2 is FYNNEI. This CDR3 has 12 amino acids. The ends were cut back, 3 bases at V and 5 bases at J, with 8 bases in the middle. CDR3 in amino acids: CASSDLGDEQYF. CDR3 nucleotides: TGTGCCAGCAGTGATTTAGGGGACGAGCAGTACTTC. Complete variable domain (other parts from reference TRBV2 and TRBJ2-7): EPEVTQTPSHQVTQMGQEVILRCVPISNHLYFYWYRQILGQKVEFLVSFYNNEISEKSEIFDDQFSVERPDGSNFTLKIRSTKLEDSAMYFCASSDLGDEQYFGPGTRLTVT.

The rearrangement links TRBV28 to TRBJ2-6; no reliable D call. V lost 6 bases to trimming and J lost 0 bases, with 6 bases between them. This CDR3 is 14 amino acids long. Germline V gives CDR1 MDHEN, CDR2 SYDVKM. The DNA for the CDR3 is TGTGCCAGCAGCTGGACCTCTGGGGCCAACGTCCTGACTTTC. This encodes CASSWTSGANVLTF.

This chain joins TRBV5-6 and TRBJ2-7; D gene uncertain. V was pared by 2 bases and J by 6 bases, with 9 bases between. Per germline, CDR1 SGHDT and CDR2 YYEEEE. The CDR3 covers 12 residues. The CDR3 sequence: CASSFGGSEQYF. The CDR3 nucleotides are TGTGCCAGCAGCTTCGGCGGCTCCGAGCAGTACTTC.

V is TRBV4-3 and J is TRBJ1-6; D remains unclear. CDR3 length equals 15 residues. Per germline, CDR1 LGHNA and CDR2 YSLEER. The ends were cut back, 4 bases at V and 7 bases at J, with 14 bases in the middle. The CDR3 coding sequence is TGCGCCAGCAGCCTCGGCGGAGGTTCGAATTCACCCCTCCACTTT. This gives the protein CASSLGGGSNSPLHF.

The rearrangement joins TRBV28 to TRBJ1-4; D not certain. The CDR3 runs 12 residues. Germline V lookup: CDR1 MDHEN, CDR2 SYDVKM. V gave up 7 bases and J gave up 4 bases, with 7 bases separating them. The CDR3 nucleotides are TGTGCCAGCATTCCGGGTAATGAAAAACTGTTTTTT. As protein: CASIPGNEKLFF.

The chain carries TRBV6-1 and TRBJ1-1, with 8 bases that match TRBD1. J gave up 6 bases and V 1 base, and 4 bases lay outside the gene matches. CDR1 MNHNS and CDR2 SASEGT come from the germline V gene. The CDR3 extends over 14 amino acids. CDR3 DNA: TGTGCCAGCAGTGAAGACAGGGGGTTGTCTGAAGCTTTCTTT. As protein: CASSEDRGLSEAFF.

This chain connects TRBV2 to TRBJ2-2; D gene unclear. Trimming cost V 2 bases and J 2 bases, with 12 bases left between them. CDR3 size: 16 residues. The germline CDR1 and CDR2 sequences are SNHLY and FYNNEI. CDR3: CASSEPGRFNTGELFF. The CDR3 coding sequence is TGTGCCAGCAGTGAACCGGGTCGGTTTAACACCGGGGAGCTGTTTTTT.

V is TRBV7-8 and J is TRBJ2-7, with TRBD2 identical over 14 bases. The CDR3 covers 14 residues. Germline CDR1 and CDR2: SGHVS and FQNEAQ. The ends lost 7 bases at V and 3 bases at J; junction bases unmatched: 2. CDR3 sequence reads: CASMGTSGSYEQYF. As DNA, the CDR3 is TGTGCCAGCATGGGGACTAGCGGGAGCTACGAGCAGTACTTC.

The rearrangement joins TRBV30 to TRBJ1-2, with 7 positions matching TRBD1. CDR3 length equals 16 residues. Germline CDR1 reads GTSNPN; CDR2 reads SVGIG (reference sequence). V shed 2 bases and J 4 bases; nucleotides not matched to a gene: 13. DNA of the CDR3: TGTGCCTGGAGTCTCTCGACAGGGCGCGTAGGCTATGGCTACACCTTC. This translates into CAWSLSTGRVGYGYTF.

In its sample, this clone was seen a few times. The V and J genes are TRBV21-1 and TRBJ2-7. TRBV21-1 is listed as a pseudogene. The CDR3 is 11 amino acids. The CDR3 DNA is TGTGCCAGCAGCTGCCTCTACGAGCAGTACTTC. This sequence encodes CASSCLYEQYF.

The chain has TRBV6-1 and TRBJ1-5; D ambiguous. Germline loops: CDR1 MNHNS, CDR2 SASEGT. V gave up 7 bases and J gave up 0 bases, with 7 bases separating them. This CDR3 is built from 13 residues. The CDR3: CASIAVSNQPQHF. The CDR3 DNA reads TGTGCCAGCATAGCAGTTAGCAATCAGCCCCAGCATTTT.

V usage is TRBV5-5 and J usage is TRBJ2-6; perhaps TRBD1 as D (5 bases). The germline V and J ends were trimmed by 4 bases and 0 bases, with 8 bases remaining between them. This CDR3 is 15 amino acids long. Germline V CDR1 and CDR2: SGHKS, YYEKEE (reference sequence). This CDR3 is CASSQDSSGANVLTF. The CDR3 DNA follows: TGTGCCAGCAGCCAAGACAGCTCTGGGGCCAACGTCCTGACTTTC. The entire variable domain, with the rest obtained from reference TRBV5-5 and TRBJ2-6, is as follows: DAGVTQSPTHLIKTRGQQVTLRCSPISGHKSVSWYQQVLGQGPQFIFQYYEKEERGRGNFPDRFSARQFPNYSSELNVNALLLGDSALYLCASSQDSSGANVLTFGAGSRLTVL.

The CDR3 DNA follows: TGTGCCAGCAGCGCCTCCTTTAGCAATGAGCAGTTCTTC. It is translated as CASSASFSNEQFF. The V call is TRBV9, the J call TRBJ2-1; D uncertain. CDR3 length equals 13 residues. Germline V CDR1 and CDR2: SGDLS, YYNGEE. Trimming left V 3 bases short and J 6 bases short, with 10 bases between.

The chain is built from TRBV6-1 and TRBJ1-1; D is unclear. Germline V gene data show CDR1 as MNHNS and CDR2 as SASEGT. Trimming cost V 5 bases and J 8 bases, with 6 bases left between them. The CDR3 has 10 amino acids. CDR3 in amino acids: CASSLWEAFF. CDR3 in DNA: TGTGCCAGCAGTCTTTGGGAAGCTTTCTTT.

V is TRBV7-3 and J is TRBJ2-3, with no clear D. V lost 5 bases and J lost 7, with 13 bases in between. Germline V CDR1 and CDR2: SGHTA, FQGTGA. The CDR3 runs to 13 residues. The CDR3 DNA reads as TGTGCCAGCAGCCCGCCCTTAAGGAATACGCAGTATTTT. Its translation is CASSPPLRNTQYF. Looking up the rest from reference TRBV7-3 and TRBJ2-3 gives the full variable domain: GAGVSQTPSNKVTEKGKYVELRCDPISGHTALYWYRQSLGQGPEFLIYFQGTGAADDSGLPNDRFFAVRPEGSVSTLKIQRTERGDSAVYLCASSPPLRNTQYFGPGTRLTVL.

This chain connects TRBV6-5 to TRBJ2-7; D might be TRBD1 or TRBD2, each matching 5 bases. This CDR3 spans 14 amino acids. Trimming stripped 5 bases from V and 3 bases from J, with 14 bases between. The germline gives CDR1 MNHEY, CDR2 SVGAGI. CDR3 in amino acids: CASSEGLGGYEQYF. Here the CDR3 DNA reads TGTGCCAGCAGTGAGGGGTTAGGAGGCTACGAGCAGTACTTC.